The 23 T cell receptor beta chains presented below share a single source sample, sequenced in a study of CXCR3 chemokines and chemotherapy response in bladder cancer. Via MiXCR, TCRdb re-called the PCR reads, giving one row per CDR3 protein. The table has more than 10,000 distinct CDR3 sequences, under 15% seen once. The sample was collected from a patient whose treatment included neoadjuvant chemotherapy. These receptors came from a human donor with bladder cancer that did not respond to neoadjuvant chemotherapy.

This clonotype was detected a few times. The V call is TRBV19, the J call TRBJ2-2; a possible D gene is TRBD2 (5 bases). Germline V gives CDR1 LNHDA, CDR2 SQIVND (reference sequence). The length of the CDR3 is 16 residues. Trimming took 5 bases from V and 2 from J, leaving 15 bases between them. DNA of the CDR3: TGTGCCAGTAGTCCCCGGGCCCGGGGAAACACCGGGGAGCTGTTTTTT. This sequence encodes CASSPRARGNTGELFF.

This clonotype was seen many times. This chain joins TRBV27 and TRBJ2-7, with D possibly matching TRBD1 (6 bases). Germline CDR1 and CDR2: MNHEY and SMNVEV (reference sequence). V lost 2 bases and J 1 base, leaving 12 bases between the germline ends. The CDR3 is 15 residues long. The CDR3 DNA is TGTGCCAGCAGTTTAATAGGTACAGGGTCCTACGAGCAGTACTTC. Translated: CASSLIGTGSYEQYF.

This clonotype was recorded many times. The chain employs TRBV7-3 and TRBJ1-2, with D unclear. Germline-derived CDR1 and CDR2 are SGHTA and FQGTGA. The V end was cut by 4 bases, the J end by 5 bases, with 11 bases between. This CDR3 region has 13 residues. CDR3: CASSSSPGYGYTF. The CDR3 DNA reads TGTGCCAGCAGCTCGTCGCCCGGTTATGGCTACACCTTC.

This clonotype showed up many times. The J gene is TRBJ2-3, the V gene TRBV27; no firm D call. The V gene's germline CDR1 is MNHEY and CDR2 SMNVEV (reference sequence). V lost 2 bases to trimming and J lost 1 base, with 13 bases between them. The CDR3 consists of 16 residues. The CDR3 DNA is TGTGCCAGCAGTTTAAGGGCTATTGGGGGCACAGATACGCAGTATTTT. It codes for CASSLRAIGGTDTQYF.

Many counts were recorded for this clonotype. The chain joins TRBV30 to TRBJ1-5; D uncertain. Germline values: CDR1 GTSNPN, CDR2 SVGIG (reference sequence). The V end lost 1 base, the J end lost 4 bases, and 8 bases lay between the germline ends. This CDR3 region has 13 residues. The CDR3: CAWSGGRNQPQHF. In nucleotides, the CDR3 is TGTGCCTGGAGTGGTGGCAGAAATCAGCCCCAGCATTTT.

The rearrangement joins TRBV20-1 to TRBJ2-5; D is ambiguous. Germline V gene lookup returns CDR1 DFQATT and CDR2 SNEGSKA (reference sequence). This CDR3 contains 11 residues. Trimming cost V 1 base and J 5 bases, with 5 bases left between them. Here the CDR3 reads CSARGPETQYF. For the CDR3, the DNA is TGCAGTGCTAGAGGACCGGAGACCCAGTACTTC.

This clonotype was observed at least ten times. CDR3 nucleotides: TGTGCCAGCAGTTACAGCCGGGGTGAATCGAACACTGAAGCTTTCTTT. Its protein product is CASSYSRGESNTEAFF. The V call is TRBV6-6, the J call TRBJ1-1; no clear D. The CDR3 consists of 16 residues. Trimming pared 2 bases from V and 1 base from J, leaving 14 bases between. Germline CDR1 is MNHNY and CDR2 is SVGAGI (reference sequence).

At least ten counts were recorded for this clonotype. The chain carries TRBV6-5 and TRBJ2-7, with 9 bases that match TRBD1. CDR1 and CDR2 from the germline V gene are MNHEY and SVGAGI. The V and J ends lost 6 bases and 10 bases, in that order; junction bases with no gene match: 7. The CDR3 is 12 amino acids. The CDR3 reads CASSLTGGEQYF. As DNA, the CDR3 is TGTGCCAGCAGCTTGACAGGGGGAGAACAGTACTTC.

The genes are TRBV19 and TRBJ2-1; TRBD2 matches at 13 bases. The germline CDR1 and CDR2 sequences are LNHDA and SQIVND (reference sequence). V trimming: 6 bases; J trimming: 6 bases; junction bases outside the gene matches: 5. The CDR3 length is 15 residues. The CDR3 DNA sequence: TGTGCCAGTAGCAGGACTAGCGGGAGTGGCAATGAGCAGTTCTTC. Translated: CASSRTSGSGNEQFF. The full variable domain, with the rest looked up from reference TRBV19 and TRBJ2-1, is DGGITQSPKYLFRKEGQNVTLSCEQNLNHDAMYWYRQDPGQGLRLIYYSQIVNDFQKGDIAEGYSVSREKKESFPLTVTSAQKNPTAFYLCASSRTSGSGNEQFFGPGTRLTVL.

Ten or more counts support this clonotype. The rearrangement joins TRBV6-1 to TRBJ2-2; the D gene could be TRBD1 or TRBD2 (5 bases each). Trimming took 7 bases from V and 0 from J, leaving 12 bases between them. The CDR3 totals 15 residues. CDR1 and CDR2 (germline): MNHNS, SASEGT. The CDR3 region is CASIWGSSNTGELFF. The CDR3 DNA reads TGTGCCAGCATTTGGGGGAGTTCGAACACCGGGGAGCTGTTTTTT.

The chain employs TRBV12-3 or TRBV12-4 and TRBJ1-2, with 8 positions matching TRBD1. V trimming: 0 bases; J trimming: 3 bases; junction bases outside the gene matches: 0. The CDR3 totals 14 residues. The CDR3 protein is CASSLADRDYGYTF. The CDR3 nucleotides read TGTGCCAGCAGTTTAGCGGACAGGGACTATGGCTACACCTTC.

Note on this clonotype: This probably arose from a read error, given a far larger clone one base away. The V and J genes are TRBV10-3 and TRBJ2-1; weak D call: TRBD1 (5 bases). Trimming cost V 5 bases and J 10 bases, with 12 bases left between them. Germline-derived CDR1 and CDR2 are ENHRY and SYGVKD. This CDR3 is built from 12 residues. Here the CDR3 reads CAISPPGKEQFF. The CDR3 nucleotides read TGTGCCATCAGTCCCCCAGGGAAAGAGCAGTTCTTC.

This clonotype was observed many times. The chain has TRBV29-1 and TRBJ2-1, with D tentatively TRBD2 (6 bases). The CDR3 loop spans 14 amino acids. The ends were cut back, 8 bases at V and 8 bases at J, with 22 bases in the middle. Germline CDR1 reads SQVTM; CDR2 reads ANQGSEA. CDR3 loop: CSSRRASGYDEQFF. DNA for the CDR3: TGCAGCTCCAGGAGGGCAAGCGGGTACGATGAGCAGTTCTTC.

This clonotype is labeled as medium-sized (0.01 to 0.1%). The chain links TRBV6-6 to TRBJ2-3, with D tentatively TRBD2 (6 bases). The germline gives CDR1 MNHNY, CDR2 SVGAGI (reference sequence). Trimming cost V 8 bases and J 6 bases, with 12 bases left between them. The CDR3 extends over 12 amino acids. In DNA, the CDR3 is TGTGCCAGCGCCCCTCGGGAGGATACGCAGTATTTT. It specifies CASAPREDTQYF.

The table lists this clonotype with many counts. The chain carries TRBV10-3 and TRBJ2-7; 10 nucleotides agree with TRBD2. The J segment lost 7 bases and the V segment lost 3 bases, leaving 9 bases of the junction unmatched. Germline V gene data show CDR1 as ENHRY and CDR2 as SYGVKD. The length of the CDR3 is 15 residues. CDR3 protein: CAISDLTSGQGEQYF. DNA of the CDR3: TGTGCCATCAGTGACCTGACTAGCGGGCAGGGGGAGCAGTACTTC.

In this sample, this clonotype turned up many times. The chain carries TRBV19 and TRBJ1-1, with D perhaps matching TRBD1 (5 bases). The CDR3 consists of 13 residues. The V gene lost 4 bases and the J gene lost 4 bases, with 10 bases spanning the gap. The germline V gene has CDR1 LNHDA and CDR2 SQIVND (reference sequence). The CDR3: CASSRGTSTEAFF. Here the CDR3 DNA reads TGTGCCAGTAGTAGGGGGACGAGCACTGAAGCTTTCTTT.

This clonotype is labeled as medium-sized. This rearrangement joins TRBV7-2 to TRBJ1-1, with TRBD1 as a possible D gene (5 bases). The length of the CDR3 is 16 residues. V was trimmed by 0 bases and J by 0 bases, leaving 11 bases between them. Germline V gene sequence: CDR1 SGHTA, CDR2 FQGNSA. The CDR3 DNA reads TGTGCCAGCAGCTTAGCGAGGGCGGGGGTGAACACTGAAGCTTTCTTT. This encodes CASSLARAGVNTEAFF.

The V gene is TRBV12-5, the J gene TRBJ2-5, with TRBD1 matching 7 bases. The CDR3 runs 14 residues. Germline CDR1 and CDR2: LGHNT and FRNRAP. The V gene end was trimmed by 6 bases and the J gene end by 2 bases; junction bases not matched to a gene: 6. CDR3 nucleotides: TGTGCTAGTGGGGTCGGGACAGCTCAAGAGACCCAGTACTTC. Translation: CASGVGTAQETQYF.

The V call is TRBV12-3 or TRBV12-4, the J call TRBJ2-7; 11 positions match TRBD2. The CDR3 runs to 14 residues. V was clipped by 6 bases and J by 1 base; unmatched bases: 2. The DNA of the CDR3 is TGTGCCAGCAGGTGGACTAGCGGGTCCTACGAGCAGTACTTC. Its translation: CASRWTSGSYEQYF.

By share, this clonotype counts as medium-sized (0.01 to 0.1%). V is TRBV19 and J is TRBJ2-1; 7 nucleotides line up with TRBD2. Germline V gene sequence: CDR1 LNHDA, CDR2 SQIVND (reference sequence). The CDR3 length is 14 residues. V shed 5 bases and J 4 bases; nucleotides not matched to a gene: 5. The DNA for the CDR3 is TGTGCCAGTAGTCGGGCGGGAGAGTACAATGAGCAGTTCTTC. It yields the protein CASSRAGEYNEQFF.

This clonotype was detected only a few times. The CDR3 sequence: CASRRDSHYEQYF. The CDR3 DNA reads as TGTGCCAGCAGGCGGGACAGCCACTACGAGCAGTACTTC. The genes are TRBV6-1 and TRBJ2-7, with TRBD1 as a possible D gene (7 bases). Trimming removed 6 bases at V and 3 bases at J, with 12 bases between. The CDR3 loop spans 13 amino acids. Germline V gives CDR1 MNHNS, CDR2 SASEGT.

This clonotype was detected ten times or more. This rearrangement joins TRBV18 to TRBJ2-5; no definite D call. Germline V gives CDR1 KGHSH, CDR2 LQKENI. Deletions cut 6 bases from V and 4 bases from J, with 12 bases between. The CDR3 loop spans 13 amino acids. The CDR3 sequence: CASSPPATETQYF. The CDR3 DNA follows: TGTGCCAGCTCTCCCCCGGCTACAGAGACCCAGTACTTC. Full variable domain (outside the CDR3, taken from reference TRBV18 and TRBJ2-5): NAGVMQNPRHLVRRRGQEARLRCSPMKGHSHVYWYRQLPEEGLKFMVYLQKENIIDESGMPKERFSAEFPKEGPSILRIQQVVRGDSAAYFCASSPPATETQYFGPGTRLLVL.

The rearrangement joins TRBV14 to TRBJ2-3; a weak D match, TRBD1 (5 bases). Germline values: CDR1 SGHDN, CDR2 FVKESK. The CDR3 sequence is 13 residues long. The V end was cut by 4 bases, the J end by 5 bases, with 10 bases between. The CDR3 is CASSRSQGDTQYF. The CDR3 nucleotides are TGTGCCAGCAGCCGATCCCAGGGAGATACGCAGTATTTT.